The 26 T cell receptor beta chains below all came from one sample that was sequenced in a study of Ad26.COV2.S vaccination and SARS-CoV-2 variants. As to treatment: approximately 18 received Ad26.COV2.S at low or high dose, single or two shots; a few received placebo; per-sample allocation not given. Material that was analyzed had been drawn on day 63 after the first vaccine or placebo injection. TCRdb's copy holds only in-frame clones and misses some; the assay was immunoSEQ multiplex PCR. The sample includes approximately 400,000 clones, roughly 80% of them seen just once. The sequencing used peripheral blood, collected in a trial of Ad26.COV2.S vaccine versus placebo. The source is a person aged 18-65 years who received the Ad26.COV2.S COVID-19 vaccine or a placebo.

The J gene is TRBJ1-1, the V gene TRBV5-1, with D hard to call. Trimming shortened V by 5 bases and J by 3 bases, and 11 bases separated the two germline ends. The CDR3 has 13 residues. The germline V gene encodes CDR1 SGHRS and CDR2 YFSETQ. For the CDR3, the DNA is TGCGCCAGCAGAAGGAGCGAGGACACTGAAGCTTTCTTT. It specifies CASRRSEDTEAFF.

The V and J genes are TRBV18 and TRBJ1-6; D gene ambiguous. Germline CDR1 reads KGHSH; CDR2 reads LQKENI. V was pared by 2 bases and J by 4 bases, with 12 bases between. The CDR3 is made up of 16 amino acids. The CDR3 protein is CASSPTARSYNSPLHF. The CDR3 DNA is TGTGCCAGCTCACCAACGGCGAGATCTTATAATTCACCCCTCCACTTT.

The chain uses TRBV5-1 and TRBJ2-3; D is possibly TRBD2 (6 bases). Germline CDR1 is SGHRS and CDR2 is YFSETQ. The CDR3 sequence is 17 residues long. Trimming removed 3 bases from V and 5 bases from J, with 22 bases in between. CDR3 in DNA: TGCGCCAGCAGCTCGAGGCCTGTAGGAGGGCCGGGAGATACGCAGTATTTT. Its protein is CASSSRPVGGPGDTQYF. Combining the CDR3 with reference TRBV5-1 and TRBJ2-3 gives the whole variable domain KAGVTQTPRYLIKTRGQQVTLSCSPISGHRSVSWYQQTPGQGLQFLFEYFSETQRNKGNFPGRFSGRQFSNSRSEMNVSTLELGDSALYLCASSSRPVGGPGDTQYFGPGTRLTVL.

On this clone itself: The same CDR3 arises from other DNA sequences in this sample as well. The V and J genes are TRBV2 and TRBJ2-3; D possibly uses TRBD1 or TRBD2 (6 bases each). The CDR3 contains 14 residues. Trimming left V 11 bases short and J 0 bases short, with 15 bases between. Per the germline V gene, CDR1 is SNHLY and CDR2 is FYNNEI. In DNA, the CDR3 is TGTGCCTCCCTCCGGGGGCTTAGCACAGATACGCAGTATTTT. Translating gives CASLRGLSTDTQYF.

The genes are TRBV19 and TRBJ2-1; 9 bases are a match to TRBD1. Germline assignment: CDR1 LNHDA and CDR2 SQIVND (reference sequence). The CDR3 loop spans 15 amino acids. J lost 3 bases, V lost 7 bases, and 7 bases had no gene match. For the CDR3, the DNA is TGTGCCAGTAATCGCCGGGACAGGGTCTACAATGAGCAGTTCTTC. Protein sequence: CASNRRDRVYNEQFF.

The chain is built from TRBV27 and TRBJ1-1; 7 bases match TRBD1. The CDR3 spans 13 residues. V lost 5 bases and J lost 5; bases outside the gene matches: 5. Germline CDR1 MNHEY, CDR2 SMNVEV (reference sequence). CDR3: CASSRGRWTEAFF. The CDR3 nucleotides are TGTGCCAGCAGTAGGGGGCGTTGGACTGAAGCTTTCTTT.

V is TRBV6-4 and J is TRBJ1-6; 10 bases fit TRBD1. This CDR3 has 18 amino acids. Germline CDR1 reads MRHNA; CDR2 reads SNTAGT. V lost 1 base, J lost 10 bases, and 13 bases stayed unmatched. CDR3 sequence: CASSDLPMDRGYGSPLHF. DNA for the CDR3: TGTGCCAGCAGTGACTTGCCAATGGACAGGGGGTACGGGTCACCCCTCCACTTT.

The rearrangement joins TRBV7-9 to TRBJ1-5, with a weak D call TRBD1 (5 bases). The CDR3 consists of 13 residues. Trimming took off 3 bases at V and 3 bases at J, with 6 bases between the two ends. Germline V gives CDR1 SEHNR, CDR2 FQNEAQ (reference sequence). CDR3 DNA: TGTGCCAGCAGCTTGACAGACAATCAGCCCCAGCATTTT. Translated: CASSLTDNQPQHF.

The J gene is TRBJ2-2, the V gene TRBV3-1 (or the pseudogene TRBV3-2); 7 positions agree with TRBD1. The V segment lost 2 bases and the J segment 7 bases; nucleotides outside the gene matches: 7. Germline V gene lookup returns CDR1 LGHDT and CDR2 YNNKEL (reference sequence). This CDR3 contains 15 residues. The CDR3 coding sequence is TGTGCCAGCAGCCAATCGGACAGGAGGTACGGGGAGCTGTTTTTT. This gives the protein CASSQSDRRYGELFF.

This clone was detected only once. The chain recombines TRBV24-1 with TRBJ1-2; D gene uncertain. This CDR3 region has 14 residues. Trimming took 1 base from V and 4 from J, leaving 9 bases between them. The germline V gene encodes CDR1 KGHDR and CDR2 SFDVKD. The CDR3 nucleotides are TGTGCCACCAGTGATTTCAAGGGTGTCTATGGCTACACCTTC. Encoded protein: CATSDFKGVYGYTF.

The V call is TRBV6-5, the J call TRBJ1-5, with 7 bases that match TRBD1. From germline, CDR1 is MNHEY and CDR2 SVGAGI. The CDR3 has 14 residues. With 5 bases clipped from V and 6 bases from J, the junction kept 7 bases outside the gene matches. This chain's CDR3 is CASSLNRGGQPQHF. The CDR3, as DNA: TGTGCCAGCAGTCTAAACAGGGGAGGTCAGCCCCAGCATTTT.

The chain links TRBV9 to TRBJ1-2; a possible D gene is TRBD1 (6 bases). The CDR3 has 13 residues. Deletions cut 4 bases from V and 7 bases from J, with 14 bases between. Germline loops: CDR1 SGDLS, CDR2 YYNGEE. The DNA for the CDR3 is TGTGCCAGCAGCAGGGACACATGGGGTGGCTACACCTTC. This sequence encodes CASSRDTWGGYTF.

The chain recombines TRBV6-5 with TRBJ1-5; possible D gene TRBD1, 6 bases. The V gene lost 5 bases and the J gene lost 3 bases, with 11 bases spanning the gap. This CDR3 comprises 14 residues. Germline V lookup: CDR1 MNHEY, CDR2 SVGAGI. CDR3 amino acids: CASSLQGNNQPQHF. In DNA form, the CDR3 reads TGTGCCAGCAGTCTACAGGGTAACAATCAGCCCCAGCATTTT.

The gene calls are TRBV6-5 and TRBJ2-3, with D possibly being TRBD2 (7 bases). Per the germline V gene, CDR1 is MNHEY and CDR2 is SVGAGI. This CDR3 region has 12 residues. Deletions cut 8 bases from V and 6 bases from J, with 12 bases between. In DNA form, the CDR3 reads TGTGCCAGCGAAGGGGGGGCGGATACGCAGTATTTT. Its translation: CASEGGADTQYF.

This sequence joins TRBV30 and TRBJ2-3; D uncertain. Germline CDR1 GTSNPN, CDR2 SVGIG (reference sequence). This CDR3 comprises 11 residues. The V and J ends lost 4 bases and 11 bases respectively, with 13 bases between them. In DNA, the CDR3 is TGTGCCTGGACCGATCGGTTCGAGCAGTATTTT. It specifies CAWTDRFEQYF. Filled out from reference TRBV30 and TRBJ2-3, the complete variable domain reads SQTIHQWPATLVQPVGSPLSLECTVEGTSNPNLYWYRQAAGRGLQLLFYSVGIGQISSEVPQNLSASRPQDRQFILSSKKLLLSDSGFYLCAWTDRFEQYFGPGTRLTVL.

In its sample, this clone was seen once. J is TRBJ1-5 and V is TRBV7-9; weak D call: TRBD1 (5 bases). Trimming removed 3 bases at V and 6 bases at J, with 9 bases between. Germline values: CDR1 SEHNR, CDR2 FQNEAQ (reference sequence). This CDR3 is built from 13 residues. CDR3 coding DNA: TGTGCCAGCAGCTTCCAGGGCGCTCAGCCCCAGCATTTT. As protein: CASSFQGAQPQHF.

CDR3 region: CASSFAGITLWGANVLTF. For the CDR3, the DNA is TGTGCCAGCAGTTTCGCAGGAATCACTCTCTGGGGGGCCAACGTCCTGACTTTC. The J gene is TRBJ2-6, the V gene TRBV28, with D unresolved. The CDR3 has 18 residues. The V end lost 3 bases, the J end lost 4 bases, and 19 bases lay between the germline ends. Germline values: CDR1 MDHEN, CDR2 SYDVKM.

The chain uses TRBV5-4 and TRBJ2-3; TRBD1 might be the D (5 bases). The germline CDR1 and CDR2 sequences are SGHNT and YYREEE (reference sequence). This CDR3 comprises 14 residues. V was cut by 6 bases and J by 0 bases, with 11 bases left in between. The CDR3 spells CASTTGASTDTQYF. CDR3 nucleotides: TGTGCCAGCACCACTGGGGCTAGCACAGATACGCAGTATTTT.

The genes are TRBV7-2 and TRBJ2-5; D possibly corresponds to TRBD1 (5 bases). Germline CDR1 reads SGHTA; CDR2 reads FQGNSA. This CDR3 is built from 13 residues. Trimming shortened V by 8 bases and J by 7 bases, and 17 bases separated the two germline ends. CDR3 in DNA: TGTGCCAGCCCGTCACAGGTGCAGGGGACCCAGTACTTC. Translated: CASPSQVQGTQYF.

The rearrangement uses TRBV25-1 and TRBJ2-7; possibly TRBD1 or TRBD2 for D (5 bases each). The V gene's germline CDR1 is MGHDK and CDR2 SYGVNS. Trimming took 8 bases from V and 2 from J, leaving 13 bases between them. This CDR3 comprises 13 residues. The CDR3 reads CASGHGAAYEQYF. DNA for the CDR3: TGTGCCAGCGGGCACGGGGCAGCCTACGAGCAGTACTTC.

V gene TRBV6-4 combines with J gene TRBJ2-3; tentatively, D is TRBD1 (6 bases). Germline CDR1 reads MRHNA; CDR2 reads SNTAGT. Trimming cost V 5 bases and J 0 bases, with 9 bases left between them. This CDR3 is 14 amino acids long. CDR3 region: CASSPGHSTDTQYF. CDR3 sequence (DNA): TGTGCCAGCAGTCCGGGACACAGCACAGATACGCAGTATTTT.

As to this clone: One end of the junction does not line up with germline, which may come from a read error. The chain uses TRBV2 and TRBJ1-2; D is unresolved. Germline V gives CDR1 SNHLY, CDR2 FYNNEI. The CDR3 sequence is 8 residues long. CDR3 sequence: CASSPSPF. CDR3 nucleotide sequence: TGTGCCAGCAGTCCTTCCCCCTTC.

The rearrangement joins TRBV6-6 to TRBJ2-2; tentatively, D is TRBD2 (6 bases). V lost 2 bases, J lost 4 bases, and 11 bases lay in between. The germline gives CDR1 MNHNY, CDR2 SVGAGI (reference sequence). The CDR3 totals 15 residues. The CDR3 DNA reads TGTGCCAGCAGTTACCTTTCGGGGGTCACCGGGGAGCTGTTTTTT. This translates into CASSYLSGVTGELFF.

The chain recombines TRBV6-7 with TRBJ2-1; D may be TRBD2 (6 bases). TRBV6-7 counts as an open reading frame of uncertain function. V lost 8 bases to trimming and J lost 0 bases, with 17 bases between them. CDR3 length equals 16 residues. The DNA of the CDR3 is TGTGCCAGCGATTCCCGGGGGAATTTCTCCTACAATGAGCAGTTCTTC. This sequence encodes CASDSRGNFSYNEQFF.

The chain is built from TRBV9 and TRBJ2-2; either TRBD1 or TRBD2 may fit D (5 bases each). The V gene's germline CDR1 is SGDLS and CDR2 YYNGEE. This CDR3 comprises 15 residues. V lost 5 bases, J lost 4 bases, and 15 bases lay in between. The CDR3 is CASRRNGAGTGELFF. The CDR3 nucleotides are TGTGCCAGCAGACGAAACGGGGCGGGCACCGGGGAGCTGTTTTTT.

The rearrangement uses TRBV9 and TRBJ1-2; 10 bases match TRBD1. The CDR3 totals 15 residues. Per the germline V gene, CDR1 is SGDLS and CDR2 is YYNGEE. V dropped 0 bases and J dropped 4; count of bases not matched to a gene: 3. For the CDR3, the DNA is TGTGCCAGCAGCGTAGCTGGGACAGGGGTCTATGGCTACACCTTC. It codes for CASSVAGTGVYGYTF.